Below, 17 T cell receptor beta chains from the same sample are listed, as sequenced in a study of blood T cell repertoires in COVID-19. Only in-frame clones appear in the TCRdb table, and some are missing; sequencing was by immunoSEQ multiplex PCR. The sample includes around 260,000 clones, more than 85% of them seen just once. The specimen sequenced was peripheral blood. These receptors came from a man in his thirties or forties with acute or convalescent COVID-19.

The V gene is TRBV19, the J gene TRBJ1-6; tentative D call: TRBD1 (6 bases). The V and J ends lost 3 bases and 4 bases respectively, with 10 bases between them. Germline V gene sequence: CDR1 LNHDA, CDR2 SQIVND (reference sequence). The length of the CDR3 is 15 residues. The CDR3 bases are TGTGCCAGTAGTATCGGGACACCTTATAATTCACCCCTCCACTTT. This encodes CASSIGTPYNSPLHF.

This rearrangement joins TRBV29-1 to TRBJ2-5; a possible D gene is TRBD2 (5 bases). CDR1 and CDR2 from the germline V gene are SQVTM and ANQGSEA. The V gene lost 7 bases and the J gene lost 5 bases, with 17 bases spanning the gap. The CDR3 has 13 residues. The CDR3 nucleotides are TGCAGCGCCTACCGGGCCCGAGGGGAGACCCAGTACTTC. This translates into CSAYRARGETQYF.

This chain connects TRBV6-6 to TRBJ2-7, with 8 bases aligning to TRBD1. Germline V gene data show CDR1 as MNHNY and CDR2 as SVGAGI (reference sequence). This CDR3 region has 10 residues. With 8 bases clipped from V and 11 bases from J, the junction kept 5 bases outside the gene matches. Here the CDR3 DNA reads TGTGCCAGCCGGGGACAGGTGGAGTACTTC. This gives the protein CASRGQVEYF.

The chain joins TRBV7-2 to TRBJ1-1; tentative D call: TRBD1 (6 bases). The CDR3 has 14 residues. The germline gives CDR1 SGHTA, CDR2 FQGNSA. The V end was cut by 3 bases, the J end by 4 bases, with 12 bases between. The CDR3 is CASSLTGGATEAFF. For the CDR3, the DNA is TGTGCCAGCAGCTTGACGGGGGGGGCCACTGAAGCTTTCTTT.

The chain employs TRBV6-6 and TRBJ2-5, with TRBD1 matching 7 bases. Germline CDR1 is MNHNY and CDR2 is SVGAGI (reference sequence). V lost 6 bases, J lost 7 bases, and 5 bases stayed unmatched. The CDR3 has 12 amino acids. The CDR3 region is CASSSPGGTQYF. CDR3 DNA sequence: TGTGCCAGCAGCTCTCCAGGGGGGACCCAGTACTTC.

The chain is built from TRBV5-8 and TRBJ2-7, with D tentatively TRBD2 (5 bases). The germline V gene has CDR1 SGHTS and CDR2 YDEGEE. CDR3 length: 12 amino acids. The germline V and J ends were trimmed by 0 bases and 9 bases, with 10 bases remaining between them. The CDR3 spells CASSLDAGGQYF. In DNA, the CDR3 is TGTGCCAGCAGCTTGGACGCAGGAGGGCAGTACTTC.

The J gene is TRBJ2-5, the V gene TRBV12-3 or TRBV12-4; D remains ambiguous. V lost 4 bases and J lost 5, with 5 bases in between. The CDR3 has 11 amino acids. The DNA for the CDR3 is TGTGCCAGCAGTTCCGGGGAGACCCAGTACTTC. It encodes CASSSGETQYF.

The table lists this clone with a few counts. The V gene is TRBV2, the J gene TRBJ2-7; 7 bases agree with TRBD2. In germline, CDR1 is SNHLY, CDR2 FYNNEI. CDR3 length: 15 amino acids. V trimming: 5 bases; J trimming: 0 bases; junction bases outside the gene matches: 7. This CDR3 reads CASSLTRDYSYEQYF. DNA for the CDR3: TGTGCCAGCAGTCTTACCCGGGACTACTCCTACGAGCAGTACTTC.

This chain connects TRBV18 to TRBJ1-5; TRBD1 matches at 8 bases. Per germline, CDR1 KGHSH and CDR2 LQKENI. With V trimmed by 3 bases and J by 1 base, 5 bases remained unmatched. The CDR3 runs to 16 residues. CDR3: CASSPSGGRSNQPQHF. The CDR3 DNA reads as TGTGCCAGCTCACCCTCAGGGGGCAGGAGCAATCAGCCCCAGCATTTT.

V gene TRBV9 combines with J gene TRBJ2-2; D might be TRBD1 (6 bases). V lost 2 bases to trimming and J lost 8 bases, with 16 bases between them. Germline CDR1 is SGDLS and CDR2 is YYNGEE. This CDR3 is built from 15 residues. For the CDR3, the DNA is TGTGCCAGCAGCGTGATGGTGGGGGCGCCTGGGGAGCTGTTTTTT. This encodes CASSVMVGAPGELFF. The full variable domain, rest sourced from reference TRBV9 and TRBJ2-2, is DSGVTQTPKHLITATGQRVTLRCSPRSGDLSVYWYQQSLDQGLQFLIQYYNGEERAKGNILERFSAQQFPDLHSELNLSSLELGDSALYFCASSVMVGAPGELFFGEGSRLTVL.

The CDR3 protein is CASSPQAGMYEMNTEAFF. The DNA of the CDR3 is TGTGCCAGCAGCCCTCAGGCAGGGATGTACGAGATGAACACTGAAGCTTTCTTT. The rearrangement uses TRBV9 and TRBJ1-1; D possibly corresponds to TRBD1 (5 bases). Germline CDR1 reads SGDLS; CDR2 reads YYNGEE. This CDR3 region has 18 residues. Deletions cut 4 bases from V and 0 bases from J, with 22 bases between.

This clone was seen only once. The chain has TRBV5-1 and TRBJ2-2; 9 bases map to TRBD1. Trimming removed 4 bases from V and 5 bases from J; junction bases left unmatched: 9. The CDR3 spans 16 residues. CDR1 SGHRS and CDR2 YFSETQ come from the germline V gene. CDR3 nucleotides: TGCGCCAGCAGCCTTACCGGGACAGGGACAACCGGGGAGCTGTTTTTT. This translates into CASSLTGTGTTGELFF.

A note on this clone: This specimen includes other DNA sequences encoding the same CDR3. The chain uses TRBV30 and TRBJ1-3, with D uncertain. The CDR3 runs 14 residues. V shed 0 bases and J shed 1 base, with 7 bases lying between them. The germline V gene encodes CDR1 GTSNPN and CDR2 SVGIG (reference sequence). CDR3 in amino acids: CAWSVGNSGNTIYF. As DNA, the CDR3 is TGTGCCTGGAGTGTCGGGAATTCTGGAAACACCATATATTTT.

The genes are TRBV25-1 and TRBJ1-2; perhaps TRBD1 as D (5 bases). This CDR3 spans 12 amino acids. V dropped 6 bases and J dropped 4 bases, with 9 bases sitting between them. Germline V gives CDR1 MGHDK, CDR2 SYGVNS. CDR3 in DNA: TGTGCCAGCAGATCGACAGTCTATGGCTACACCTTC. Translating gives CASRSTVYGYTF.

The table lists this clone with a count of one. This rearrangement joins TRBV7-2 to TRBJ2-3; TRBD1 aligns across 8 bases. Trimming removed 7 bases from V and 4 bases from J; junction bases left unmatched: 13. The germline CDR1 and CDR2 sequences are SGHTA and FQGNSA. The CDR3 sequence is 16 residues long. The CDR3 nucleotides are TGTGCCAGCACCGCTACAATTGACAGGGGTGCAGATACGCAGTATTTT. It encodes CASTATIDRGADTQYF.

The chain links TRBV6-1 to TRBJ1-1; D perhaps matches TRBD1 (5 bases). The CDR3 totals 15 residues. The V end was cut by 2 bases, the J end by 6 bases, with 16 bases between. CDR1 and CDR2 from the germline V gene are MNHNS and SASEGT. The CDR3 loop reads CASSERGAGEAEAFF. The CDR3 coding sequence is TGTGCCAGCAGTGAAAGGGGTGCCGGGGAGGCTGAAGCTTTCTTT.

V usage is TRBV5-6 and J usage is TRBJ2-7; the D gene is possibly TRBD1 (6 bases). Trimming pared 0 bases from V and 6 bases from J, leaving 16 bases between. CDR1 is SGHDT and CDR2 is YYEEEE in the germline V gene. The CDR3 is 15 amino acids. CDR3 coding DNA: TGTGCCAGCAGCTTGGGAGGGGGTGCAGCCGGCGAGCAGTACTTC. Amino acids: CASSLGGGAAGEQYF.